What follows are 25 T cell receptor beta chains derived from one specimen sequenced in a study of human T cells and chemical hapten exposure (dated by TCRdb to about 2021). Library preparation was by RACE. The sample was run on a NextSeq 500. TCRdb handled the public reads itself, with Q25 trimming in fastp and clone calling in MiXCR, and kept productive beta chains. CDR3 protein sequences are deduplicated, and each keeps its most common genes and DNA. This sample is represented by approximately 77,000 distinct CDR3 sequences; approximately 8% of them were singletons. The ten largest clones capture 1.5% to 1.7% of the sample. This specimen's time point label, per the study, means: patch test 1, 2 weeks after DPC sensitization. This sample's treatment or condition label indicates: therapeutic diphenylcyclopropenone sensitization with weekly scalp DPC. This material consisted of whole blood, taken in connection with sensitization to the hapten diphenylcyclopropenone (DPC). All receptors derive from a young woman with alopecia areata. Some clones in this sample may be carry-over from other donors' samples.

The sample holds many counts of this clonotype. CDR3 DNA sequence: TGTGCCAGCAGTTTCTTCGGGGAGCTGTTTTTT. Its protein product is CASSFFGELFF. J is TRBJ2-2 and V is TRBV27; D remains unclear. Germline-derived CDR1 and CDR2 are MNHEY and SMNVEV (reference sequence). Trimming cost V 3 bases and J 7 bases, with 3 bases left between them. CDR3 length: 11 amino acids.

As for this clonotype: A much more abundant neighbour one base away suggests this may be a read error. The chain employs TRBV6-6 and TRBJ2-3, with 11 bases matching TRBD2. V lost 2 bases to trimming and J lost 5 bases; unmatched junction nucleotides: 6. Germline V gives CDR1 MNHNY, CDR2 SVGAGI (reference sequence). CDR3 length: 16 residues. The CDR3 DNA reads TGTGCCAGCAGTTACGTGGTTCTAGCGGGGGGAGATACGCAGTATTTT. Amino acid sequence: CASSYVVLAGGDTQYF.

This sequence joins TRBV5-8 and TRBJ2-1; TRBD2 matches at 8 bases. Germline CDR1 SGHTS, CDR2 YDEGEE. The CDR3 has 18 residues. The junction had 10 bases not matched to a gene; V was cut back by 2 bases and J by 0 bases. CDR3 sequence: CASSFNPGGLSSYNEQFF. The DNA of the CDR3 is TGTGCCAGCAGCTTTAATCCGGGGGGGCTGAGCTCCTACAATGAGCAGTTCTTC.

In its sample, this clonotype was seen many times. The CDR3 reads CASKGTTYSTDTQYF. As DNA, the CDR3 is TGTGCCAGCAAGGGCACAACCTATAGCACAGATACGCAGTATTTT. The chain couples TRBV2 to TRBJ2-3; D gene ambiguous. V was trimmed by 7 bases and J by 0 bases, leaving 14 bases between them. From germline, CDR1 is SNHLY and CDR2 FYNNEI. The CDR3 is 15 residues long.

This clonotype was found a few times. This CDR3 reads CASSSRDGWEKLFF. The CDR3 region has the DNA TGTGCCAGCAGCTCCAGGGACGGATGGGAAAAACTGTTTTTT. The V call is TRBV7-9, the J call TRBJ1-4, with a weak D call TRBD1 (5 bases). CDR3 length: 14 amino acids. CDR1 and CDR2 (germline): SEHNR, FQNEAQ (reference sequence). V dropped 4 bases and J dropped 8 bases, with 14 bases sitting between them.

This clonotype was counted at least ten times. The V call is TRBV19, the J call TRBJ2-7; no firm D call. Per germline, CDR1 LNHDA and CDR2 SQIVND (reference sequence). Trimming stripped 5 bases from V and 4 bases from J, with 15 bases between. This CDR3 region has 14 residues. CDR3 DNA: TGTGCCAGTAGTCCCAATCCGGTGACATACGAGCAGTACTTC. This gives the protein CASSPNPVTYEQYF.

This clonotype was counted between two and nine times. This rearrangement joins TRBV12-3 or TRBV12-4 to TRBJ1-5; TRBD1 is a possible D gene (5 bases). V dropped 7 bases and J dropped 4 bases, with 14 bases sitting between them. The CDR3 sequence is 14 residues long. The CDR3: CASTPGQGNQPQHF. The CDR3 DNA is TGTGCCAGCACCCCCGGGCAGGGTAATCAGCCCCAGCATTTT.

The V gene is TRBV6-5, the J gene TRBJ2-2; D might be TRBD1 (7 bases). The CDR3 contains 16 residues. The V gene's germline CDR1 is MNHEY and CDR2 SVGAGI. V was clipped by 5 bases and J by 9 bases, with 22 bases between them. CDR3 sequence (DNA): TGTGCCAGCAGTCTCGAGGGACAGAGAGGGAGGTGGGAGCTGTTTTTT. Protein product: CASSLEGQRGRWELFF.

This clonotype was recorded at least ten times. The V and J genes are TRBV10-2 and TRBJ1-4; the D gene is possibly TRBD1 (5 bases). Per the germline V gene, CDR1 is WSHSY and CDR2 is SAAADI. This CDR3 spans 14 amino acids. V was shortened by 6 bases and J by 5 bases, with 13 bases between the two germline ends. CDR3 sequence: CASRDSVANEKLFF. CDR3 nucleotides: TGCGCCAGCAGAGACAGCGTTGCGAATGAAAAACTGTTTTTT.

This clonotype was seen only a few times. This chain links TRBV7-2 with TRBJ2-3; 8 bases match TRBD1. Germline CDR1 is SGHTA and CDR2 is FQGNSA. Trimming at V came to 1 base and at J to 2 bases, leaving 2 bases not matched to a gene. The CDR3 is 15 residues long. Here the CDR3 reads CASSLGTGFTDTQYF. CDR3 bases: TGTGCCAGCAGCTTAGGGACAGGGTTCACAGATACGCAGTATTTT.

The CDR3 here is CSVENRVRYGYTF. The CDR3 DNA is TGCAGCGTTGAAAACAGGGTTAGGTATGGCTACACCTTC. V usage is TRBV29-1 and J usage is TRBJ1-2; possibly TRBD1 for D (6 bases). This CDR3 spans 13 amino acids. Between the trimmed V and J ends, which lost 2 bases and 5 bases, there was a span of 12 bases. CDR1 is SQVTM and CDR2 is ANQGSEA in the germline V gene.

This chain links TRBV10-2 with TRBJ2-2; D call uncertain. The V and J ends lost 2 bases and 7 bases respectively, with 5 bases between them. Per germline, CDR1 WSHSY and CDR2 SAAADI. This CDR3 has 12 amino acids. CDR3 region: CASSEGIGELFF. The CDR3 coding sequence is TGCGCCAGCAGTGAGGGTATCGGGGAGCTGTTTTTT.

This clonotype was observed at least ten times. The chain carries TRBV29-1 and TRBJ2-1; D gene ambiguous. Trimming removed 0 bases from V and 3 bases from J, with 9 bases in between. Germline CDR1 SQVTM, CDR2 ANQGSEA. The CDR3 totals 14 residues. CDR3 loop: CSVEDRNSYNEQFF. CDR3 coding DNA: TGCAGCGTTGAAGATAGGAACAGCTACAATGAGCAGTTCTTC.

CDR3 DNA sequence: TGCAGTGCTAGAGAAGGGGGCAGGAACACTGAAGCTTTCTTT. Translated, it gives CSAREGGRNTEAFF. V usage is TRBV20-1 and J usage is TRBJ1-1; 7 positions agree with TRBD1. This CDR3 is 14 amino acids long. CDR1 and CDR2 (germline): DFQATT, SNEGSKA (reference sequence). With 0 bases clipped from V and 1 base from J, the junction kept 2 bases outside the gene matches.

In its sample, this clonotype was seen a few times. The chain is built from TRBV9 and TRBJ2-1; a possible D gene is TRBD2 (6 bases). V was pared by 0 bases and J by 4 bases, with 17 bases between. This CDR3 contains 17 residues. In germline, CDR1 is SGDLS, CDR2 YYNGEE. CDR3 DNA: TGTGCCAGCAGCGTAGGGGCCTGGAGGGGAACTTACAATGAGCAGTTCTTC. It encodes CASSVGAWRGTYNEQFF.

This clonotype was seen many times. The chain uses TRBV5-1 and TRBJ1-4; the D gene is possibly TRBD1 (5 bases). CDR1 SGHRS and CDR2 YFSETQ come from the germline V gene. This CDR3 comprises 13 residues. The germline V and J ends were trimmed by 5 bases and 4 bases, with 9 bases remaining between them. CDR3 coding DNA: TGCGCCAGCAGTCCAGGGTATAATGAAAAACTGTTTTTT. Residues: CASSPGYNEKLFF.

This clonotype was recorded many times. This rearrangement joins TRBV5-1 to TRBJ1-1, with 9 positions matching TRBD1. Germline V gives CDR1 SGHRS, CDR2 YFSETQ. The CDR3 totals 12 residues. After removal of 2 bases from V and 9 bases from J, the junction contained 2 bases not matched to a gene. The CDR3 is CASSLGQGKAFF. In DNA form, the CDR3 reads TGCGCCAGCAGCTTAGGACAGGGGAAAGCTTTCTTT.

In regard to this clonotype: One end of the junction fails to match germline, which may point to a read error. The chain employs TRBV6-6 and TRBJ2-3, with D perhaps TRBD1 (6 bases). Germline CDR1 reads MNHNY; CDR2 reads SVGAGI (reference sequence). The CDR3 is 17 residues long. CDR3 residues: CAGSYPSGTLSTDTQYF. CDR3 DNA sequence: TGTGCCGGCAGTTACCCGTCCGGGACACTGAGCACAGATACGCAGTATTTT.

This clonotype was detected many times. V and J are TRBV6-5 and TRBJ2-2, with unresolved D. Germline V CDR1 and CDR2: MNHEY, SVGAGI. V gave up 6 bases and J gave up 5 bases, with 7 bases separating them. The CDR3 runs to 12 residues. CDR3 in amino acids: CASSISTGELFF. As DNA, the CDR3 is TGTGCCAGCAGCATTTCAACCGGGGAGCTGTTTTTT.

Ten or more counts support this clonotype. This rearrangement joins TRBV12-3 or TRBV12-4 to TRBJ2-2; 12 nucleotides agree with TRBD2. With 6 bases clipped from V and 6 bases from J, the junction kept 5 bases outside the gene matches. The CDR3 is made up of 15 amino acids. Here the CDR3 reads CASSLTSGGPGELFF. The CDR3 DNA is TGTGCCAGCAGCCTGACTAGCGGGGGACCCGGGGAGCTGTTTTTT.

The chain joins TRBV12-3 or TRBV12-4 to TRBJ1-1, with D unresolved. V dropped 7 bases and J dropped 4 bases, with 7 bases sitting between them. The CDR3 is made up of 11 amino acids. The CDR3, as DNA: TGTGCCAGCAAGCGGAGCACTGAAGCTTTCTTT. It translates to CASKRSTEAFF.

This clonotype has a count of ten or more. The V and J genes are TRBV20-1 and TRBJ2-7; 12 nucleotides agree with TRBD1. The CDR3 totals 15 residues. CDR1 and CDR2 from the germline V gene are DFQATT and SNEGSKA (reference sequence). The ends lost 3 bases at V and 5 bases at J; junction bases unmatched: 8. In DNA, the CDR3 is TGCAGTGCTAGGGGGACAGGGGGCAGACTCGACGAGCAGTACTTC. It yields the protein CSARGTGGRLDEQYF.

In this sample, this clonotype turned up many times. This chain connects TRBV12-3 or TRBV12-4 to TRBJ2-7, with a possible D match to TRBD2 (6 bases). The CDR3 contains 12 residues. Trimming removed 6 bases at V and 5 bases at J, with 11 bases between. The CDR3 DNA is TGTGCCAGCAGGTGGGCGGGGAACGAGCAGTACTTC. It codes for CASRWAGNEQYF.

This clonotype was counted only a few times. CDR3 in DNA: TGTGCCAGCGGACAGGACGCTTATGGCTACACCTTC. Translation gives CASGQDAYGYTF. The chain recombines TRBV9 with TRBJ1-2, with 7 bases fitting TRBD1. The CDR3 runs to 12 residues. Germline loops: CDR1 SGDLS, CDR2 YYNGEE. V shed 7 bases and J 5 bases; nucleotides not matched to a gene: 5.

For this clonotype: Given a much more abundant clone one base away, this may be a read error. This sequence joins TRBV20-1 and TRBJ2-3, with 10 bases that match TRBD2. Per germline, CDR1 DFQATT and CDR2 SNEGSKA (reference sequence). The CDR3 totals 15 residues. As DNA, the CDR3 is TGCGGTGCTAGACCCGGGACTAGCGGCACAGATACGCAGTATTTT. Translated, it gives CGARPGTSGTDTQYF.